The 13 T cell receptor beta chains in this list originate from one sample, sequenced in a study of T cell changes during pregnancy in multiple sclerosis (dated by TCRdb to about 2019). Libraries came from the immunoSEQ multiplex PCR assay. TCRdb's version of the immuneACCESS table is confined to in-frame rearrangements and falls short of the full clone set. An unresolved V gene accounts for under half of the shortfall where checked; the remainder is of unknown origin. The table for this sample lists some 40,000 clones; about 95% of them were counted only once. The top ten clones comprise 0.39% of the sample. This specimen was CD4+ T cells from peripheral blood mononuclear cells, taken in the second trimester of pregnancy. The source is a female donor with multiple sclerosis, enrolled in a pregnancy study.

The chain uses TRBV28 and TRBJ2-3; the match to TRBD2 covers 9 bases. Germline V gives CDR1 MDHEN, CDR2 SYDVKM. The CDR3 has 14 amino acids. The trim removed 6 bases at V and 6 bases at J, leaving 7 bases unmatched. DNA for the CDR3: TGTGCCAGCAGACCTAGCGGGGTACAGGATACGCAGTATTTT. This codes for CASRPSGVQDTQYF.

The rearrangement joins TRBV28 to TRBJ1-4, with a weak D call TRBD1 (5 bases). This CDR3 comprises 13 residues. Germline V gene sequence: CDR1 MDHEN, CDR2 SYDVKM. V gave up 6 bases and J gave up 3 bases, with 8 bases separating them. The CDR3 DNA reads as TGTGCCAGCAGCAGACAGCCTAATGAAAAACTGTTTTTT. It is translated as CASSRQPNEKLFF.

V usage is TRBV10-3 and J usage is TRBJ1-5; TRBD1 matches 7 bases. The CDR3 covers 16 residues. Germline V CDR1 and CDR2: ENHRY, SYGVKD. Trimming took 2 bases from V and 0 from J; bases not matched to a gene: 4. The CDR3 DNA follows: TGTGCCATCAGTGAGAGGGGACAGTATAGCAATCAGCCCCAGCATTTT. This encodes CAISERGQYSNQPQHF.

The chain employs TRBV28 and TRBJ2-7; a weak D match, TRBD1 (6 bases). The CDR3 length is 14 residues. Germline assignment: CDR1 MDHEN and CDR2 SYDVKM. V was pared by 5 bases and J by 2 bases, with 13 bases between. The CDR3 protein is CASSRQADTYEQYF. In DNA, the CDR3 is TGTGCCAGCAGTCGACAGGCTGATACCTACGAGCAGTACTTC.

This chain joins TRBV2 and TRBJ1-1; a weak D match, TRBD1 (5 bases). V lost 6 bases to trimming and J lost 3 bases, with 14 bases between them. This CDR3 comprises 14 residues. Germline CDR1 is SNHLY and CDR2 is FYNNEI. Here the CDR3 DNA reads TGTGCCAGCAGAGGATTAAAAGGGGACACTGAAGCTTTCTTT. Translated, it gives CASRGLKGDTEAFF.

This clone was recorded once. The chain joins TRBV7-9 to TRBJ1-5; perhaps TRBD1 as D (6 bases). This CDR3 contains 15 residues. Trimming took off 5 bases at V and 7 bases at J, with 18 bases between the two ends. CDR1 and CDR2 (germline): SEHNR, FQNEAQ (reference sequence). CDR3 sequence reads: CASSPTGTYDQPQHF. CDR3 DNA: TGTGCCAGCAGCCCAACCGGGACATACGACCAGCCCCAGCATTTT.

The genes are TRBV7-3 and TRBJ1-2, with D maybe TRBD1 (6 bases). Trimming took 2 bases from V and 8 from J, leaving 12 bases between them. The CDR3 has 13 residues. Germline CDR1 is SGHTA and CDR2 is FQGTGA. The CDR3 nucleotides are TGTGCCAGCAGCTTATCCCGGACAGACGGCTACACCTTC. It yields the protein CASSLSRTDGYTF. Complete variable domain (other parts from reference TRBV7-3 and TRBJ1-2): GAGVSQTPSNKVTEKGKYVELRCDPISGHTALYWYRQSLGQGPEFLIYFQGTGAADDSGLPNDRFFAVRPEGSVSTLKIQRTERGDSAVYLCASSLSRTDGYTFGSGTRLTVV.

This chain links TRBV7-8 with TRBJ2-5; 7 bases align to TRBD2. J was trimmed by 5 bases and V by 2 bases; bases with no gene match: 5. This CDR3 is 14 amino acids long. Germline assignment: CDR1 SGHVS and CDR2 FQNEAQ. CDR3 nucleotides: TGTGCCAGCAGCTTAACGGGAGGTTGGGAGACCCAGTACTTC. Its translation is CASSLTGGWETQYF.

V usage is TRBV4-1 and J usage is TRBJ2-7, with a tentative D call TRBD1 (6 bases). V was pared by 3 bases and J by 0 bases, with 15 bases between. The CDR3 runs to 16 residues. Germline assignment: CDR1 MGHRA and CDR2 YSYEKL. The CDR3 protein is CASSHYSGALSYEQYF. Here the CDR3 DNA reads TGCGCCAGCAGCCATTATTCAGGGGCCCTCTCCTACGAGCAGTACTTC.

This chain connects TRBV10-3 to TRBJ1-4, with 8 bases that match TRBD1. The V and J ends lost 5 bases and 0 bases, in that order; junction bases with no gene match: 2. There are 15 residues in the CDR3. Germline CDR1 and CDR2: ENHRY and SYGVKD. The CDR3 DNA is TGTGCCATCAGTATGGACAGGGCAACTAATGAAAAACTGTTTTTT. Its protein is CAISMDRATNEKLFF.

DNA of the CDR3: TGTGCCAGCTCCACTAGCGGCACCGGGGAGCTGTTTTTT. Protein product: CASSTSGTGELFF. The chain employs TRBV2 and TRBJ2-2; TRBD2 agrees at 8 bases. Germline V gene sequence: CDR1 SNHLY, CDR2 FYNNEI. The CDR3 totals 13 residues. Trimming removed 8 bases from V and 4 bases from J; junction bases left unmatched: 3.

The CDR3 nucleotides read TGTGCCAGCTCACCGGGGGGGGACACTGAAGCTTTCTTT. This sequence encodes CASSPGGDTEAFF. The V gene is TRBV18, the J gene TRBJ1-1; tentatively, D is TRBD1 (5 bases). V lost 3 bases and J lost 3, with 8 bases in between. CDR3 length: 13 residues. Germline V lookup: CDR1 KGHSH, CDR2 LQKENI.

The rearrangement links TRBV18 to TRBJ2-3; D is possibly TRBD2 (5 bases). Trimming shortened V by 10 bases and J by 6 bases, and 14 bases separated the two germline ends. CDR1 KGHSH and CDR2 LQKENI come from the germline V gene. CDR3 length: 12 amino acids. In nucleotides, the CDR3 is TGTGCCACCCGGGGTAGCCCCGATACGCAGTATTTT. Protein: CATRGSPDTQYF.